Detailed here is one T cell receptor beta chain. The CDR3 loop spans 14 amino acids. The trim removed 5 bases at V and 1 base at J, leaving 4 bases unmatched. Germline V gene data show CDR1 as MDHEN and CDR2 as SYDVKM. This entry belongs to a study of blood T cell repertoires in COVID-19. Data came from immunoSEQ multiplex PCR; TCRdb stores just in-frame clones and leaves some out. The sample has roughly 290,000 clones, around nine tenths seen once; the top ten hold under 7%. The sequence was obtained from a woman aged 25 to 45 with COVID-19, enrolled during active disease. The V gene is TRBV28, the J gene TRBJ1-1, with 7 bases matching TRBD1. The specimen sequenced was peripheral blood. CDR3 sequence: CASSLGTENTEAFF. CDR3 sequence (DNA): TGTGCCAGCAGTCTCGGGACAGAGAACACTGAAGCTTTCTTT.